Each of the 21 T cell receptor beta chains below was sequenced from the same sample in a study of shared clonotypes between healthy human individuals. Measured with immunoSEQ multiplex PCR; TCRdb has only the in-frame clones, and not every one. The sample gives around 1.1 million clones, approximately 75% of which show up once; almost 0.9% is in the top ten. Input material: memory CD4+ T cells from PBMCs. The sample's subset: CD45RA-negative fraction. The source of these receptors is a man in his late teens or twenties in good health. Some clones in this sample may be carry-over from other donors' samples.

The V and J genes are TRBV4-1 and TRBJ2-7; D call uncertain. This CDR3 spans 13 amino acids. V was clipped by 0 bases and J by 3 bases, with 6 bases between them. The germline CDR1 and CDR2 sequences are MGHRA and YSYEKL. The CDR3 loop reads CASSQDGVYEQYF. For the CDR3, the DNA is TGCGCCAGCAGCCAAGACGGTGTCTACGAGCAGTACTTC.

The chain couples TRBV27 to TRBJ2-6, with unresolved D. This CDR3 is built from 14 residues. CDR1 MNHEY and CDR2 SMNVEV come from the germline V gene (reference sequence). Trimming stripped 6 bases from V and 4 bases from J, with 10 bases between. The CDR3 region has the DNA TGTGCCAGCAGCGCTCAAAGGGGGGCCAACGTCCTGACTTTC. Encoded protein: CASSAQRGANVLTF.

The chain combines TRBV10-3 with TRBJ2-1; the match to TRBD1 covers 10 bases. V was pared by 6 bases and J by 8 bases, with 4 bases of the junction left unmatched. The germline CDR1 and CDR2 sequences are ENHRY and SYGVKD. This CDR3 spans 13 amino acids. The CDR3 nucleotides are TGTGCCATCAGCAGTGGACAGGGGGATGAGCAGTTCTTC. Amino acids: CAISSGQGDEQFF.

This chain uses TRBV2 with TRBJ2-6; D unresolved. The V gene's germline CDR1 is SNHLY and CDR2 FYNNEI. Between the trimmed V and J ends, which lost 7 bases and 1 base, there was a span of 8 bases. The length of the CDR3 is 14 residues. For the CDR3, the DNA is TGTGCCAGCATAACAGAATCTGGGGCCAACGTCCTGACTTTC. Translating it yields CASITESGANVLTF.

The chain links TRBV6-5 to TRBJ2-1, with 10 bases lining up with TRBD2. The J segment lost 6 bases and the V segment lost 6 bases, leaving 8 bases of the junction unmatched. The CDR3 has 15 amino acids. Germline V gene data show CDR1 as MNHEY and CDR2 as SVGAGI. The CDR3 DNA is TGTGCCAGCAGGCCACTAGCGGGACGTCGCAATGAGCAGTTCTTC. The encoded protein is CASRPLAGRRNEQFF.

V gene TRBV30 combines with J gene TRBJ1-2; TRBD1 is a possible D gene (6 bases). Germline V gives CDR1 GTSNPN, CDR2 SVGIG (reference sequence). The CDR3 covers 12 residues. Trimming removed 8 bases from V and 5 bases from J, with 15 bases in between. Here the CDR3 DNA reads TGTGCCGGGACCGAAGGGGGGTATGGCTACACCTTC. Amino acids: CAGTEGGYGYTF.

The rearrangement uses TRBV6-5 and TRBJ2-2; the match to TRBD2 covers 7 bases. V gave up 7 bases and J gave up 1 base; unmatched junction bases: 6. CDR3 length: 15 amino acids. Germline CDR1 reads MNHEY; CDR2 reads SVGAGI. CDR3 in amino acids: CASNAGVENTGELFF. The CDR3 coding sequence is TGTGCCAGCAACGCGGGGGTGGAGAACACCGGGGAGCTGTTTTTT.

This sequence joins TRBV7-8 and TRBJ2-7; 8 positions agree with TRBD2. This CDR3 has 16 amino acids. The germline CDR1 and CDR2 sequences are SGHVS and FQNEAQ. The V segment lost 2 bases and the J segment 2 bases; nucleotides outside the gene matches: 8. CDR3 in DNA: TGTGCCAGCAGCTTACAACTAGCGGCGTATCCCTACGAGCAGTACTTC. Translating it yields CASSLQLAAYPYEQYF.

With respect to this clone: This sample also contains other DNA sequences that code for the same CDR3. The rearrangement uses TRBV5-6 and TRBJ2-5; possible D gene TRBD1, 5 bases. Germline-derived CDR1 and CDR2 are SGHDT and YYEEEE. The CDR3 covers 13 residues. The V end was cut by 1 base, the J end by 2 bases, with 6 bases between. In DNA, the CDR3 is TGTGCCAGCAGCTTGCCAGGGCAAGAGACCCAGTACTTC. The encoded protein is CASSLPGQETQYF.

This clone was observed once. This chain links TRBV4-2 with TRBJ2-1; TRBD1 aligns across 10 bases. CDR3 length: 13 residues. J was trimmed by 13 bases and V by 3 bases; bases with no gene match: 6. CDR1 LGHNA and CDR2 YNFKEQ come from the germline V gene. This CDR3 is CASSQDRDRGQFF. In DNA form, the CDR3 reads TGTGCCAGCAGCCAGGACCGGGACAGGGGACAGTTCTTC.

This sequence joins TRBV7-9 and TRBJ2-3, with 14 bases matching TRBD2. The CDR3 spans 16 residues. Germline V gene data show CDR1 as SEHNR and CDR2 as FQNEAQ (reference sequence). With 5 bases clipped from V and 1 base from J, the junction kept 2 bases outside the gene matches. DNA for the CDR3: TGTGCCAGCAGCCTGGGACTAGCGGGAGGCACAGATACGCAGTATTTT. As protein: CASSLGLAGGTDTQYF.

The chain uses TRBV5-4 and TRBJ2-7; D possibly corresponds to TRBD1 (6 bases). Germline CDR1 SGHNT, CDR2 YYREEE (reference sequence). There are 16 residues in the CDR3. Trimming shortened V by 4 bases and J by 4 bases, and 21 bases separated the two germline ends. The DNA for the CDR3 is TGTGCCAGCAGCCGAGGTGAGGGTAGGGGGAGTTACGAGCAGTACTTC. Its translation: CASSRGEGRGSYEQYF.

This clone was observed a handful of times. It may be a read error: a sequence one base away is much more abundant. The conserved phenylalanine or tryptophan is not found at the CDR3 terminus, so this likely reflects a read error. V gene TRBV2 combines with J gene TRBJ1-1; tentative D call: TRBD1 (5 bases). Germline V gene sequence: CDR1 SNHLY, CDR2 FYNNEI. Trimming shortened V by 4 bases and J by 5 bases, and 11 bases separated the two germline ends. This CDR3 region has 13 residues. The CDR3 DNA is TGTGCCAGCAGTGTGGGGGGTGGGACTGAAGCTTTCCTT. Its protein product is CASSVGGGTEAFL.

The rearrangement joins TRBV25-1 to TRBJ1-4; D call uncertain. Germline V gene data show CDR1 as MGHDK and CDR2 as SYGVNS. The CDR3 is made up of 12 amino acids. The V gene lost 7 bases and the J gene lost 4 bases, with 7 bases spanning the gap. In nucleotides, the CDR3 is TGTGCCAGCAACGGGGATAATGAAAAACTGTTTTTT. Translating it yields CASNGDNEKLFF.

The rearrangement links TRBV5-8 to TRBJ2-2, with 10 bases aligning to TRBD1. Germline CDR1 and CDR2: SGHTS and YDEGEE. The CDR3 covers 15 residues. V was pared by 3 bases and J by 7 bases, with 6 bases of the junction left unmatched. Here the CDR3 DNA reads TGTGCCAGCAGCTGGGACAGGGGCCTTTACGGGGAGCTGTTTTTT. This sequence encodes CASSWDRGLYGELFF.

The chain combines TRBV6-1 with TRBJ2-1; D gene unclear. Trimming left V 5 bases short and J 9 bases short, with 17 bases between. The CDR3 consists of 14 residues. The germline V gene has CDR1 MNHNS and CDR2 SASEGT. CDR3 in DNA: TGTGCCAGCAGTCAAGAGGCATCGTTCCGTGAGCAGTTCTTC. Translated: CASSQEASFREQFF.

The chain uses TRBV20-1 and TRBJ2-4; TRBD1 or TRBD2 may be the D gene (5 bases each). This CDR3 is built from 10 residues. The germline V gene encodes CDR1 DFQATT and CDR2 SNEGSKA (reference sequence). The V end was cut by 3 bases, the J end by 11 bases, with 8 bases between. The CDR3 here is CSASVGVQYF. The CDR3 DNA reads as TGCAGTGCTAGCGTGGGGGTTCAGTACTTC.

As DNA, the CDR3 is TGTGCCAGCAGCTTGGGGGATCAAGAGACCCAGTACTTC. Translating it yields CASSLGDQETQYF. The rearrangement links TRBV7-2 to TRBJ2-5; either TRBD1 or TRBD2 may fit D (5 bases each). The germline CDR1 and CDR2 sequences are SGHTA and FQGNSA. CDR3 size: 13 residues. V lost 3 bases to trimming and J lost 2 bases, with 7 bases between them.

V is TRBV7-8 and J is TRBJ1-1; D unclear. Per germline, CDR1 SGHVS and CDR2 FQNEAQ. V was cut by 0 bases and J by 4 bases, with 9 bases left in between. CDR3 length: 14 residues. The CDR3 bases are TGTGCCAGCAGCTTAGCGGTTTGGGGCACTGAAGCTTTCTTT. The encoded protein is CASSLAVWGTEAFF.

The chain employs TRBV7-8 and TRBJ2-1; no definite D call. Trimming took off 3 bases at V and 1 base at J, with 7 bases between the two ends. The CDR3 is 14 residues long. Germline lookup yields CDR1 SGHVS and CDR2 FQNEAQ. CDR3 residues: CASSFGLSYNEQFF. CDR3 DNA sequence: TGTGCCAGCAGCTTCGGGCTATCCTACAATGAGCAGTTCTTC.

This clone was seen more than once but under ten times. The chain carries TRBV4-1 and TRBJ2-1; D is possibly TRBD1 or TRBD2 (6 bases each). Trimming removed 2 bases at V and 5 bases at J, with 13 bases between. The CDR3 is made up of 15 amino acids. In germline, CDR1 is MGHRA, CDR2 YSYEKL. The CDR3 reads CASSQPGRGHNEQFF. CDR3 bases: TGCGCCAGCAGCCAACCGGGACGGGGGCACAATGAGCAGTTCTTC.